This TCR beta chain was recovered during a study of CD8+ T cells in alopecia areata. About the research overall: Among treated patients, oral tofacitinib was administered at 5 to 10 mg twice daily.

This clone was found once. Its specificity is unknown. Looked up from germline, CDR1 is SGHRS and CDR2 is YFSETQ. This CDR3 spans 14 amino acids. Trimming cost V 0 bases and J 6 bases, with 9 bases left between them. Extracted RNA was reverse transcribed into cDNA, the sequencing template. Profiling relied on immunoSEQ multiplex PCR, and the TCRdb table lists in-frame clones only, not all of them. The sample has a few hundred thousand clones, 60% seen once. The treatment: oral pan-JAK inhibitor, 5-10 mg twice daily. Researchers gathered lesional scalp punch biopsies and peripheral blood from patients with alopecia areata. Separation by sorting yielded CD4+ and CD8+ T cells from PBMCs. Overall study results and limits: Tofacitinib significantly reduced both scalp clonality and expanded CD8+ clones among the top 100.

The origin of this receptor is a human donor with alopecia areata. The V gene is TRBV5-1, the J gene TRBJ2-2; D is possibly TRBD1 or TRBD2 (5 bases each). Sample: CD4+ T cells sorted from blood, taken around week 53, from a patient treated with tofacitinib. Here the CDR3 DNA reads TGCGCCAGCAGCTTGGCCATGGGGGCCGGGGAGCTGTTTTTT. Its translation is CASSLAMGAGELFF.